The 12 T cell receptor beta chains below come from one sample, sequenced in a study of T cell clonotyping in hematopoietic cell transplantation. Time point noted: recipient sample about 28 days before transplant, after cytoreduction. The method was immunoSEQ multiplex PCR; TCRdb's version includes in-frame clones alone and lacks a portion of them. The sample has approximately 39,000 clones; 85% to 95% are singletons. The sample here was peripheral blood mononuclear cells, taken before stem cell transplant. These receptors all stem from a middle-aged man with chronic myeloid leukemia. Some clones in this sample may be carry-over from other donors' samples.

The chain uses TRBV5-6 and TRBJ1-1; no firm D call. V lost 7 bases and J 1 base, leaving 5 bases between the germline ends. Germline V gene lookup returns CDR1 SGHDT and CDR2 YYEEEE. The CDR3 is 11 amino acids. The CDR3 DNA reads TGTGCCAGCGGATCGAACACTGAAGCTTTCTTT. Translation gives CASGSNTEAFF.

The chain uses TRBV28 and TRBJ1-5; a weak D match, TRBD1 (5 bases). Germline values: CDR1 MDHEN, CDR2 SYDVKM. The CDR3 contains 17 residues. With 4 bases removed from V and 1 base from J, the gap between germline ends came to 17 bases. In DNA, the CDR3 is TGTGCCAGCAGTTCCGCCGGGACCTTGGGGAGCAATCAGCCCCAGCATTTT. Protein: CASSSAGTLGSNQPQHF.

The rearrangement joins TRBV9 to TRBJ1-2, with no clear D. The V gene's germline CDR1 is SGDLS and CDR2 YYNGEE. Trimming removed 2 bases at V and 5 bases at J, with 7 bases between. This CDR3 spans 12 amino acids. CDR3 region: CASSVPPYGYTF. The CDR3 DNA sequence: TGTGCCAGCAGCGTCCCACCGTATGGCTACACCTTC.

This clone is a singleton in its sample. The J gene is TRBJ1-4, the V gene TRBV28; 9 bases fit TRBD1. The CDR3 totals 15 residues. Germline V gene lookup returns CDR1 MDHEN and CDR2 SYDVKM. Trimming removed 3 bases from V and 7 bases from J; junction bases left unmatched: 6. The CDR3: CASSLARQGGEKLFF. As DNA, the CDR3 is TGTGCCAGCAGTTTGGCCCGACAGGGGGGTGAAAAACTGTTTTTT.

DNA of the CDR3: TGTGCCAGCAGCTTTGGGGGCAGGAGGGACACTGAAGCTTTCTTT. Amino acids: CASSFGGRRDTEAFF. V usage is TRBV7-6 and J usage is TRBJ1-1; D might be TRBD1 (6 bases). This CDR3 has 15 amino acids. Trimming cost V 3 bases and J 3 bases, with 14 bases left between them. From germline, CDR1 is SGHVS and CDR2 FNYEAQ.

This clone was seen just once. This rearrangement joins TRBV5-1 to TRBJ2-3; possible D gene TRBD1, 6 bases. V lost 2 bases to trimming and J lost 3 bases, with 16 bases between them. The CDR3 consists of 16 residues. From germline, CDR1 is SGHRS and CDR2 YFSETQ. The CDR3 loop is CASSFGEGVGTDTQYF. CDR3 nucleotides: TGCGCCAGCAGCTTCGGTGAGGGGGTGGGGACAGATACGCAGTATTTT.

This clone appeared a single time. The V call is TRBV19, the J call TRBJ2-2; D may be TRBD1 (6 bases). Germline loops: CDR1 LNHDA, CDR2 SQIVND (reference sequence). This CDR3 is built from 15 residues. V was cut by 4 bases and J by 4 bases, with 13 bases left in between. CDR3 sequence: CASSTTQGATGELFF. In nucleotides, the CDR3 is TGTGCCAGTAGTACCACACAGGGAGCCACCGGGGAGCTGTTTTTT.

The chain couples TRBV27 to TRBJ2-7; D may match TRBD1 or TRBD2 (5 bases each). Germline V gene data show CDR1 as MNHEY and CDR2 as SMNVEV (reference sequence). The CDR3 is 12 amino acids. The V and J ends lost 8 bases and 9 bases respectively, with 17 bases between them. The CDR3 coding sequence is TGTGCCAGCTCCGGGACCCCCCAGCGGCAGTACTTC. Encoded protein: CASSGTPQRQYF.

This clone was detected once. The chain links TRBV4-1 to TRBJ2-7; TRBD1 aligns across 10 bases. The CDR3 loop spans 15 amino acids. Germline CDR1 reads MGHRA; CDR2 reads YSYEKL. V dropped 4 bases and J dropped 7; count of bases not matched to a gene: 10. CDR3 sequence (DNA): TGCGCCAGCAGCCTTGGGGGACAGGGGATGAGGGAGCAGTACTTC. Protein sequence: CASSLGGQGMREQYF.

In its sample, this clone was seen once. The CDR3 sequence is CASSLDLDVYEQYF. CDR3 DNA sequence: TGTGCCAGCAGCTTAGACCTAGATGTCTACGAGCAGTACTTC. V usage is TRBV5-4 and J usage is TRBJ2-7, with unresolved D. The V gene lost 2 bases and the J gene lost 3 bases, with 12 bases spanning the gap. This CDR3 is 14 amino acids long. In germline, CDR1 is SGHNT, CDR2 YYREEE (reference sequence).

The chain uses TRBV6-4 and TRBJ1-6, with TRBD1 as a possible D gene (6 bases). Germline lookup yields CDR1 MRHNA and CDR2 SNTAGT. The CDR3 spans 15 residues. Trimming pared 0 bases from V and 15 bases from J, leaving 18 bases between. CDR3: CASSDSGAPFKVLHF. The CDR3 DNA sequence: TGTGCCAGCAGTGACTCGGGGGCGCCTTTCAAGGTCCTCCACTTT.

The chain recombines TRBV20-1 with TRBJ1-4; D not certain. Germline V gives CDR1 DFQATT, CDR2 SNEGSKA (reference sequence). V lost 8 bases and J 7 bases, leaving 8 bases between the germline ends. CDR3 length: 10 amino acids. The CDR3 DNA reads TGCAGTCTTGCCGGTGAAAAACTGTTTTTT. Protein sequence: CSLAGEKLFF.